Following are 22 T cell receptor beta chains from one sample sequenced in a study of long-term antiretroviral therapy in people with HIV (dated 2022 in TCRdb). The immunoSEQ hsTCRB v3.0 assay was used at survey level resolution for TRB variable region sequencing. The immuneACCESS repertoire file appears here via TCRdb, limited to in-frame rearrangements. These files lack a portion of the clones; in checked studies, under half of the deficit traces to unresolved V genes, and the cause of the others is not known. Present in this sample are about 20,000 clones, roughly nine tenths of which were seen just once. About 9% of the sample lies in the top ten. Specimen: unsorted PBMCs, collected about 4.1 years before starting antiretroviral therapy. Source of these receptors: a woman aged 30 to 39 with HIV.

The genes are TRBV11-2 and TRBJ2-7, with D tentatively TRBD1 or TRBD2 (5 bases each). The germline V and J ends were trimmed by 5 bases and 3 bases, with 11 bases remaining between them. Germline CDR1 and CDR2: SGHAT and FQNNGV. The CDR3 spans 13 residues. The CDR3: CASSPGRSYEQYF. CDR3 DNA: TGTGCCAGCAGCCCGGGACGTAGCTACGAGCAGTACTTC.

The chain joins TRBV5-1 to TRBJ1-1, with TRBD1 as a possible D gene (6 bases). Germline loops: CDR1 SGHRS, CDR2 YFSETQ. The CDR3 loop spans 14 amino acids. V lost 3 bases and J lost 2, with 11 bases in between. CDR3 sequence: CASSSLGGNTEAFF. CDR3 DNA: TGCGCCAGCAGCTCCTTGGGGGGCAACACTGAAGCTTTCTTT.

The chain couples TRBV2 to TRBJ2-1; 8 bases agree with TRBD1. CDR1 and CDR2 from the germline V gene are SNHLY and FYNNEI. This CDR3 has 14 residues. The J segment lost 3 bases and the V segment lost 5 bases, leaving 3 bases of the junction unmatched. Here the CDR3 DNA reads TGTGCCAGCAGTTGGGACAGGAGCTACAATGAGCAGTTCTTC. The encoded protein is CASSWDRSYNEQFF.

The V and J genes are TRBV6-6 and TRBJ1-2, with no clear D. CDR1 is MNHNY and CDR2 is SVGAGI in the germline V gene (reference sequence). V was clipped by 0 bases and J by 4 bases, with 12 bases between them. The CDR3 runs to 15 residues. The CDR3, as DNA: TGTGCCAGCAGTTACTCGATGGTACGCCCCTATGGCTACACCTTC. It codes for CASSYSMVRPYGYTF.

The genes are TRBV6-5 and TRBJ1-1; 9 bases agree with TRBD1. V lost 5 bases, J lost 1 base, and 2 bases stayed unmatched. Per germline, CDR1 MNHEY and CDR2 SVGAGI. The CDR3 runs 14 residues. The DNA of the CDR3 is TGTGCCAGCAGTCGGACAGGGGCGAACACTGAAGCTTTCTTT. Amino acids: CASSRTGANTEAFF.

This clone showed up just once. The chain carries TRBV4-1 and TRBJ2-5; D could derive from TRBD1 or TRBD2 (5 bases each). V was cut by 1 base and J by 4 bases, with 10 bases left in between. Germline V CDR1 and CDR2: MGHRA, YSYEKL. The CDR3 totals 14 residues. The CDR3 is CASSQGGKGETQYF. The DNA of the CDR3 is TGCGCCAGCAGCCAAGGGGGGAAGGGAGAGACCCAGTACTTC.

CDR3 sequence reads: CASSLTLQSYEQYF. In nucleotides, the CDR3 is TGTGCCAGCAGCTTAACGTTGCAATCCTACGAGCAGTACTTC. V and J are TRBV7-2 and TRBJ2-7; D unclear. V was cut by 2 bases and J by 1 base, with 9 bases left in between. Germline V lookup: CDR1 SGHTA, CDR2 FQGNSA. The CDR3 covers 14 residues.

The genes are TRBV19 and TRBJ1-2, with 8 bases matching TRBD1. The ends lost 5 bases at V and 0 bases at J; junction bases unmatched: 11. CDR1 and CDR2 from the germline V gene are LNHDA and SQIVND (reference sequence). This CDR3 contains 17 residues. CDR3 nucleotides: TGTGCCAGTAGTCGCACCGGGACAGGAGCCTCTAACTATGGCTACACCTTC. This sequence encodes CASSRTGTGASNYGYTF.

The chain couples TRBV18 to TRBJ2-5; a weak D match, TRBD2 (6 bases). CDR3 length: 13 residues. The ends were cut back, 5 bases at V and 2 bases at J, with 9 bases in the middle. Germline V gene sequence: CDR1 KGHSH, CDR2 LQKENI. The CDR3 is CASSVGTQETQYF. The CDR3 nucleotides are TGTGCCAGCTCAGTGGGGACTCAAGAGACCCAGTACTTC. The full variable domain, with the rest looked up from reference TRBV18 and TRBJ2-5, is NAGVMQNPRHLVRRRGQEARLRCSPMKGHSHVYWYRQLPEEGLKFMVYLQKENIIDESGMPKERFSAEFPKEGPSILRIQQVVRGDSAAYFCASSVGTQETQYFGPGTRLLVL.

V is TRBV4-2 and J is TRBJ2-1; D perhaps matches TRBD1 (6 bases). V lost 0 bases, J lost 1 base, and 10 bases lay in between. The CDR3 has 16 residues. The germline V gene encodes CDR1 LGHNA and CDR2 YNFKEQ. This CDR3 is CASSQDWQGSYNEQFF. The CDR3 DNA reads TGTGCCAGCAGCCAAGATTGGCAGGGGTCCTACAATGAGCAGTTCTTC.

The chain joins TRBV6-6 to TRBJ1-2; no firm D call. Germline V gene sequence: CDR1 MNHNY, CDR2 SVGAGI (reference sequence). V was clipped by 4 bases and J by 1 base, with 13 bases between them. The CDR3 covers 15 residues. The CDR3 DNA sequence: TGTGCCAGCAGTTCACAACAGAGTAATAACTATGGCTACACCTTC. This sequence encodes CASSSQQSNNYGYTF.

The chain employs TRBV9 and TRBJ2-7; D is possibly TRBD1 or TRBD2 (5 bases each). V dropped 2 bases and J dropped 4 bases, with 16 bases sitting between them. The CDR3 extends over 15 amino acids. Germline CDR1 and CDR2: SGDLS and YYNGEE. CDR3 bases: TGTGCCAGCAGCGTCGGGGCAGGGCAGATGTACGAGCAGTACTTC. This codes for CASSVGAGQMYEQYF.

The V call is TRBV11-3, the J call TRBJ2-2; D not resolved. V lost 2 bases and J lost 2, with 6 bases in between. CDR3 length equals 14 residues. CDR1 is SGHNT and CDR2 is YENEEA in the germline V gene. Here the CDR3 DNA reads TGTGCCAGCAGCTTAACAGTTAACACCGGGGAGCTGTTTTTT. Its protein product is CASSLTVNTGELFF.

This clone appeared once. Other DNA sequences within the sample encode an identical CDR3. The genes are TRBV5-1 and TRBJ1-5, with TRBD1 identical over 11 bases. Germline CDR1 reads SGHRS; CDR2 reads YFSETQ. The V segment lost 4 bases and the J segment 2 bases; nucleotides outside the gene matches: 8. CDR3 length: 17 residues. The DNA of the CDR3 is TGCGCCAGCAGCCCGGGGACAGGGGGTTCTGGCAATCAGCCCCAGCATTTT. Protein sequence: CASSPGTGGSGNQPQHF.

A few counts support this clone. The chain carries TRBV7-6 and TRBJ2-2; TRBD2 matches at 9 bases. This CDR3 has 16 residues. Trimming cost V 5 bases and J 4 bases; bases outside gene matches: 8. Germline-derived CDR1 and CDR2 are SGHVS and FNYEAQ. In DNA form, the CDR3 reads TGTGCCAGCAGCCGCAGCGGGGGGCCTGGCACCGGGGAGCTGTTTTTT. It encodes CASSRSGGPGTGELFF.

The chain has TRBV15 and TRBJ1-6, with no clear D. The V end was cut by 5 bases, the J end by 7 bases, with 12 bases between. The germline CDR1 and CDR2 sequences are LNHNV and YYDKDF (reference sequence). CDR3 length: 14 amino acids. CDR3: CATSLGGRNSPLHF. CDR3 nucleotides: TGTGCCACCAGCCTGGGAGGGCGGAATTCACCCCTCCACTTT.

The chain joins TRBV9 to TRBJ2-7, with D perhaps TRBD1 or TRBD2 (5 bases each). The CDR3 sequence is 17 residues long. Per the germline V gene, CDR1 is SGDLS and CDR2 is YYNGEE. Trimming shortened V by 4 bases and J by 0 bases, and 20 bases separated the two germline ends. The CDR3 here is CASSPSRGGQDSYEQYF. The CDR3 nucleotides read TGTGCCAGCAGCCCATCGAGGGGTGGACAAGACTCCTACGAGCAGTACTTC.

This chain connects TRBV11-2 to TRBJ1-1; perhaps TRBD1 as D (6 bases). Germline V gene lookup returns CDR1 SGHAT and CDR2 FQNNGV. Trimming removed 1 base at V and 4 bases at J, with 19 bases between. The CDR3 loop spans 17 amino acids. This CDR3 is CASSLGQGPGGGTEAFF. CDR3 coding DNA: TGTGCCAGCAGCTTAGGTCAGGGGCCCGGGGGTGGCACTGAAGCTTTCTTT.

Only one count was recorded for this clone. This rearrangement joins TRBV4-1 to TRBJ2-7; TRBD1 agrees at 7 bases. V lost 2 bases to trimming and J lost 1 base; unmatched junction nucleotides: 5. Germline V gene sequence: CDR1 MGHRA, CDR2 YSYEKL. The CDR3 spans 15 residues. The CDR3 sequence is CASSQTGTVSYEQYF. CDR3 sequence (DNA): TGCGCCAGCAGCCAAACCGGGACAGTGTCCTACGAGCAGTACTTC.

The chain has TRBV5-4 and TRBJ1-2; D is ambiguous. Germline CDR1 reads SGHNT; CDR2 reads YYREEE (reference sequence). Between the trimmed V and J ends, which lost 0 bases and 8 bases, there was a span of 8 bases. There are 12 residues in the CDR3. Here the CDR3 reads CASSLDGLGYTF. Written as DNA, the CDR3 is TGTGCCAGCAGCTTGGACGGTCTCGGCTACACCTTC.

The chain couples TRBV18 to TRBJ2-1, with a tentative D call TRBD2 (7 bases). The CDR3 runs 17 residues. V dropped 1 base and J dropped 5 bases, with 18 bases sitting between them. Germline CDR1 KGHSH, CDR2 LQKENI. CDR3 amino acids: CASSPLTGGGFNNEQFF. CDR3 coding DNA: TGTGCCAGCTCACCACTGACTGGGGGGGGCTTTAACAATGAGCAGTTCTTC. The variable domain in full, completed from reference TRBV18 and TRBJ2-1, reads NAGVMQNPRHLVRRRGQEARLRCSPMKGHSHVYWYRQLPEEGLKFMVYLQKENIIDESGMPKERFSAEFPKEGPSILRIQQVVRGDSAAYFCASSPLTGGGFNNEQFFGPGTRLTVL.

This clone occurred once. V gene TRBV19 combines with J gene TRBJ2-4, with D unresolved. The length of the CDR3 is 13 residues. With 6 bases removed from V and 7 bases from J, the gap between germline ends came to 13 bases. The germline CDR1 and CDR2 sequences are LNHDA and SQIVND (reference sequence). The CDR3 coding sequence is TGTGCCAGTAGACCGGACGGGCGGAACATTCAGTACTTC. Its translation is CASRPDGRNIQYF.